The clone carrying this T cell receptor (beta chain) came up many times. Its antigen is undetermined. This specimen belongs to a study of T cells in Graves' hyperthyroidism and ophthalmopathy. Points from the study as a whole: Most thyroid-expanded clonotypes above 0.001 were also found in blood.

RNA transcripts gave rise to amplified TCR beta CDR3 regions. Using the HTBI primer set, a first-round RT-PCR was run on the TCR CDR3. A single record per CDR3 protein comes from TCRdb applying MiXCR to the multiplex PCR reads. The table includes hundreds of thousands of distinct CDR3 sequences, around 14% detected once. Trimming took 8 bases from V and 1 from J; bases not matched to a gene: 12. Germline V gene data show CDR1 as MNHNS and CDR2 as SASEGT. There are 16 residues in the CDR3. Hyperthyroidism was newly diagnosed in patients aged 18 to 65 (duration under 2 months). This clonotype was sampled from a woman aged 18-30 years with Graves' hyperthyroidism. The chain links TRBV6-1 to TRBJ1-1; 8 bases fit TRBD1. Sequenced input: blood. DNA for the CDR3: TGTGCCAGCTTGAGGGTAAGGACAGGGACGAACACTGAAGCTTTCTTT. Protein product: CASLRVRTGTNTEAFF.